The 5 T cell receptor beta chains below all came from one sample that was sequenced in a study of CD8 T cells in Susac syndrome. The authors reverse transcribed 0.5 to 1 ug RNA with random hexamers. TCRdb reprocessed the immunoSEQ multiplex PCR reads via MiXCR and lists one record per CDR3 protein. The sample holds 120,000 or so distinct CDR3 sequences, around 95% seen once. The sample consisted of CD8+ T cells from PBMCs. The receptors shown here come from a human donor with Susac syndrome.

This chain connects TRBV28 to TRBJ1-2, with D possibly being TRBD1 (5 bases). Germline CDR1 reads MDHEN; CDR2 reads SYDVKM. The CDR3 has 16 amino acids. V was trimmed by 2 bases and J by 1 base, leaving 14 bases between them. The CDR3 loop reads CASSLPQTEYNYGYTF. In DNA form, the CDR3 reads TGTGCCAGCAGTTTACCCCAGACAGAGTATAACTATGGCTACACCTTC.

The rearrangement uses TRBV4-1 and TRBJ1-3, with TRBD1 matching over 8 bases. In germline, CDR1 is MGHRA, CDR2 YSYEKL. Unmatched junction bases numbered 3, after V lost 4 bases and J lost 1 base. This CDR3 contains 15 residues. The CDR3 nucleotides read TGCGCCAGCAGCCGGACAGGGCTGTCTGGAAACACCATATATTTT. Translating it yields CASSRTGLSGNTIYF.

The rearrangement joins TRBV21-1 to TRBJ2-7. TRBV21-1 is classified as a pseudogene. The CDR3 loop spans 12 amino acids. The CDR3 DNA reads TGTGCCAGCACGTCGATGGACTACGAGCAGTACTTC. This translates into CASTSMDYEQYF.

The CDR3 loop is CSAPRQNSYEQYF. Here the CDR3 DNA reads TGCAGTGCTCCGAGACAGAATTCCTACGAGCAGTACTTC. V gene TRBV20-1 combines with J gene TRBJ2-7, with D possibly being TRBD1 (5 bases). Trimming took 5 bases from V and 1 from J, leaving 12 bases between them. The CDR3 runs to 13 residues. Germline V gives CDR1 DFQATT, CDR2 SNEGSKA (reference sequence).

For the CDR3, the DNA is TGTGCCAGCAGTTTAGGACCGAACAATGAGCAGTTCTTC. Translation gives CASSLGPNNEQFF. This rearrangement joins TRBV12-3 or TRBV12-4 to TRBJ2-1, with D uncertain. The CDR3 is made up of 13 amino acids. Trimming took off 1 base at V and 5 bases at J, with 6 bases between the two ends.